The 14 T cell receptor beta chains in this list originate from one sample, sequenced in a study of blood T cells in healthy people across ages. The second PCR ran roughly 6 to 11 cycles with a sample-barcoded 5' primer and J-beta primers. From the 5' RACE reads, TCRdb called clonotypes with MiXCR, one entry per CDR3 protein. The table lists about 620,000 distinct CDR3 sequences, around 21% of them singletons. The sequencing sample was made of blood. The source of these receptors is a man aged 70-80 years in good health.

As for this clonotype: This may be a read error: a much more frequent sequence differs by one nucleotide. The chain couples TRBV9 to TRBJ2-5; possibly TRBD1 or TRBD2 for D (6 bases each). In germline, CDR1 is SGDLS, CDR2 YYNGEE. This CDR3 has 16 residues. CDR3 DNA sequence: TGTGCCCGCAGCGTAGGGGTCGGGGGCCCCCAAGAGACCCAGTACTTC. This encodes CARSVGVGGPQETQYF.

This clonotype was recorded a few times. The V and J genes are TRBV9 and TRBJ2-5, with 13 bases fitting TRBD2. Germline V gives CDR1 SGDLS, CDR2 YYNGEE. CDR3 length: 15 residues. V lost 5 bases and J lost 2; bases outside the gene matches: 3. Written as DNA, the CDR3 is TGTGCCAGCAGTGGACTAGCGGGGGAGCAAGAGACCCAGTACTTC. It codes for CASSGLAGEQETQYF.

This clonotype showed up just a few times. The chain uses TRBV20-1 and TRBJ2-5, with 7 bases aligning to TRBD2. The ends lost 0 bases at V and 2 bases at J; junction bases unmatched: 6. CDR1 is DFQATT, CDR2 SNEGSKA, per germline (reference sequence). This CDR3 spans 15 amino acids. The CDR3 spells CSARDGLAVQETQYF. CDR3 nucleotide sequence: TGCAGTGCTAGAGATGGCCTAGCGGTACAAGAGACCCAGTACTTC.

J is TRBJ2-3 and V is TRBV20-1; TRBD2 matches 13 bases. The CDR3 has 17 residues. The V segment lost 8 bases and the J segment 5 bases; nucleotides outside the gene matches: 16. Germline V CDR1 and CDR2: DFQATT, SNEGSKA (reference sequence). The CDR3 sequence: CSSLQPGTSGTVDTQYF. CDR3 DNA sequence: TGCAGTTCCCTTCAGCCTGGGACTAGCGGGACGGTAGATACGCAGTATTTT.

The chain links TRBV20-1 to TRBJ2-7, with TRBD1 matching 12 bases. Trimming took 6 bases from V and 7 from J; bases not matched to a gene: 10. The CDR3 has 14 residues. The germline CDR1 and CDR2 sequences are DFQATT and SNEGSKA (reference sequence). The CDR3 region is CSADPGQGAGEQYF. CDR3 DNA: TGCAGTGCGGATCCGGGACAGGGGGCGGGAGAGCAGTACTTC.

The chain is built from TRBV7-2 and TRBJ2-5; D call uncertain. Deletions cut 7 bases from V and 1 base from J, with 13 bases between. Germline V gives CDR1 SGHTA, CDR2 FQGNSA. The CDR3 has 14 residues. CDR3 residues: CASTPQTPQETQYF. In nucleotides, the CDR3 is TGTGCCAGCACGCCCCAGACACCCCAAGAGACCCAGTACTTC.

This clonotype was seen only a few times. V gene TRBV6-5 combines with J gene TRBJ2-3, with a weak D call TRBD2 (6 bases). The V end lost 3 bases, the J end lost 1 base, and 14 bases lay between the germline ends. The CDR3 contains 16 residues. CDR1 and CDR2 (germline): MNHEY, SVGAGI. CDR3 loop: CASSYFGGKGTDTQYF. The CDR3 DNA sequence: TGTGCCAGCAGTTATTTCGGGGGAAAAGGCACAGATACGCAGTATTTT.

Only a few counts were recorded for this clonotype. The CDR3 is CASSQERGLGEKLFF. CDR3 bases: TGTGCCAGCAGCCAAGAAAGGGGGCTCGGGGAAAAACTGTTTTTT. J is TRBJ1-4 and V is TRBV3-1, with TRBD1 matching 7 bases. The germline V gene encodes CDR1 LGHDT and CDR2 YNNKEL (reference sequence). With V trimmed by 0 bases and J by 8 bases, 6 bases remained unmatched. CDR3 length: 15 amino acids.

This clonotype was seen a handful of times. DNA of the CDR3: TGTGCCAGCAGCCCCACATCGGGACAGGGGGTCTATGGCTACACCTTC. Its translation: CASSPTSGQGVYGYTF. The J gene is TRBJ1-2, the V gene TRBV4-2; TRBD1 matches 11 bases. J was trimmed by 4 bases and V by 4 bases; bases with no gene match: 8. CDR1 and CDR2 from the germline V gene are LGHNA and YNFKEQ. The CDR3 runs to 16 residues.

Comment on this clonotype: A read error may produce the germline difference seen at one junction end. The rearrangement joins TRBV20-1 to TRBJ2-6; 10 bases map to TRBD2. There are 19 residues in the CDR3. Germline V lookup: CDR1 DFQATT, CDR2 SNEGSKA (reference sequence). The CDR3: CSASSSSGSPSSGANVLAF. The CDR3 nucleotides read TGCAGTGCTAGCTCGTCTAGCGGGAGCCCTAGCTCTGGGGCCAACGTCCTGGCTTTC.

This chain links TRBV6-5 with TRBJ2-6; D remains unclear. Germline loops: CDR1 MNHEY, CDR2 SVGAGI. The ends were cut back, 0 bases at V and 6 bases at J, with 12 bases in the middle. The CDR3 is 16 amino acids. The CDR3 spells CASSYSTRLVANVLTF. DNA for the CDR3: TGTGCCAGCAGTTACTCGACCCGGCTTGTGGCCAACGTCCTGACTTTC.

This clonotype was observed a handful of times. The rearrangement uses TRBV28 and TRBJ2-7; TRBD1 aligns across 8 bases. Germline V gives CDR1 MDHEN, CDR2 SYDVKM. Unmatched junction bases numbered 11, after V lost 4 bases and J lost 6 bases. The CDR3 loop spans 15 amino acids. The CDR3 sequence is CASSYPRDRGFEQYF. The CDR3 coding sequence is TGTGCCAGCAGTTACCCCCGTGACAGGGGATTCGAGCAGTACTTC. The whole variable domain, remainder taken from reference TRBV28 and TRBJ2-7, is DVKVTQSSRYLVKRTGEKVFLECVQDMDHENMFWYRQDPGLGLRLIYFSYDVKMKEKGDIPEGYSVSREKKERFSLILESASTNQTSMYLCASSYPRDRGFEQYFGPGTRLTVT.

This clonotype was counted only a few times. The CDR3 DNA follows: TGTGCTAGTGGGGCGGTTTGGGAGGGGCCCTACGAGCAGTACTTC. Translating gives CASGAVWEGPYEQYF. The chain uses TRBV12-5 and TRBJ2-7; 7 positions agree with TRBD2. The trim removed 6 bases at V and 2 bases at J, leaving 10 bases unmatched. Germline CDR1 LGHNT, CDR2 FRNRAP. There are 15 residues in the CDR3. Full variable domain (remainder filled in from reference TRBV12-5 and TRBJ2-7): DARVTQTPRHKVTEMGQEVTMRCQPILGHNTVFWYRQTMMQGLELLAYFRNRAPLDDSGMPKDRFSAEMPDATLATLKIQPSEPRDSAVYFCASGAVWEGPYEQYFGPGTRLTVT.

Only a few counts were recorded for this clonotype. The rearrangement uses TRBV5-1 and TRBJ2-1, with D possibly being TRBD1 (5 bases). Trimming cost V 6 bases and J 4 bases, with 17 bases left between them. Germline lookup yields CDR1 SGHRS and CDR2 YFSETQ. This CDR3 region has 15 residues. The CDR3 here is CASNPAGKLYNEQFF. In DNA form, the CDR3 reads TGCGCCAGCAACCCGGCAGGGAAGCTTTACAATGAGCAGTTCTTC.